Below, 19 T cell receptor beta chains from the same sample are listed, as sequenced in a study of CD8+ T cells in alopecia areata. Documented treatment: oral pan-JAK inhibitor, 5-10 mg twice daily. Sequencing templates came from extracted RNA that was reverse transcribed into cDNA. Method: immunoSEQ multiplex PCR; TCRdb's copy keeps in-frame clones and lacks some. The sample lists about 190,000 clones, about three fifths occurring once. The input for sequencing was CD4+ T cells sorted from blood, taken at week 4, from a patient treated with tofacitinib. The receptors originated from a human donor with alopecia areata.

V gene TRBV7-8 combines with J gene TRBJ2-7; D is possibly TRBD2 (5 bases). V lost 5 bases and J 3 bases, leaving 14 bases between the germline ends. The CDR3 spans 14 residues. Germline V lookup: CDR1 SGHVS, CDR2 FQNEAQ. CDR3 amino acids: CASSHLSARYEQYF. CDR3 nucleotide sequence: TGTGCCAGCAGCCATCTTAGCGCCCGCTACGAGCAGTACTTC.

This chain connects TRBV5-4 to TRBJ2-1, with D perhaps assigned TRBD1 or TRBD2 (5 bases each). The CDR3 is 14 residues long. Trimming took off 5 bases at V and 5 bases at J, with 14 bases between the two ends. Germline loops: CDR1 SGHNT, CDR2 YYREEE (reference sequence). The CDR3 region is CASSLPGPHNEQFF. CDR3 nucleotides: TGTGCCAGCAGTTTGCCGGGACCGCACAATGAGCAGTTCTTC. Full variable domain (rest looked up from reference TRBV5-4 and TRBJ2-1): ETGVTQSPTHLIKTRGQQVTLRCSSQSGHNTVSWYQQALGQGPQFIFQYYREEENGRGNFPPRFSGLQFPNYSSELNVNALELDDSALYLCASSLPGPHNEQFFGPGTRLTVL.

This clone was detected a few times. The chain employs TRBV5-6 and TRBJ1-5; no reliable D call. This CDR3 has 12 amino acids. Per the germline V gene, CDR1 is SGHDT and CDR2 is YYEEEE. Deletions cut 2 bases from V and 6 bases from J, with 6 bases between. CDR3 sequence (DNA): TGTGCCAGCAGCTTCTTGGGTCAGCCCCAGCATTTT. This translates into CASSFLGQPQHF.

CDR3 region: CAWSVVTRQGVEAFF. As DNA, the CDR3 is TGTGCCTGGAGTGTAGTTACGAGACAAGGAGTTGAAGCTTTCTTT. The chain links TRBV30 to TRBJ1-1, with D hard to call. CDR3 length equals 15 residues. The germline CDR1 and CDR2 sequences are GTSNPN and SVGIG (reference sequence). Trimming shortened V by 0 bases and J by 7 bases, and 18 bases separated the two germline ends.

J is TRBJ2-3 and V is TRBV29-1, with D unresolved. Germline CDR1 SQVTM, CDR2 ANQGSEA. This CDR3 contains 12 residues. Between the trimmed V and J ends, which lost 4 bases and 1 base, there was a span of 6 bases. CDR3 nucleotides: TGCAGCGTTGCTCGGGGCACAGATACGCAGTATTTT. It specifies CSVARGTDTQYF.

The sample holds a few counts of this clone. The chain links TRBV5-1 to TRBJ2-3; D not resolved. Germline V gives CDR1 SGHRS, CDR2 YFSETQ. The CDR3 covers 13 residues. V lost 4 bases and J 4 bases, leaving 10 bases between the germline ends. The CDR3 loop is CASSRSGSDTQYF. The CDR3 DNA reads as TGCGCCAGCAGCCGATCGGGTTCAGATACGCAGTATTTT.

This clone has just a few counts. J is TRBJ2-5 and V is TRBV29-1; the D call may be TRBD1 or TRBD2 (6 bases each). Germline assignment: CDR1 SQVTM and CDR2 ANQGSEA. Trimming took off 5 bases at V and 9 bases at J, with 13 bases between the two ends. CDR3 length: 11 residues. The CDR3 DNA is TGCAGCGTTACTCTGAGGGGGGCCCAGTACTTC. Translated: CSVTLRGAQYF.

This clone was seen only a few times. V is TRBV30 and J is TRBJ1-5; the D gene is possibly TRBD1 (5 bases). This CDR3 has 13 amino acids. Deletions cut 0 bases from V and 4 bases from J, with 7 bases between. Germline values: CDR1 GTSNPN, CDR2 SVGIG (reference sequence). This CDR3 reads CAWSVQENQPQHF. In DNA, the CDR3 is TGTGCCTGGAGTGTACAGGAGAATCAGCCCCAGCATTTT.

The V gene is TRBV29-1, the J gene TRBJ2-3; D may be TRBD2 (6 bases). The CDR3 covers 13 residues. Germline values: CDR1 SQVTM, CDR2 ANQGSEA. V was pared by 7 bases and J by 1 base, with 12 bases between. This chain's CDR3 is CSAPWGGTDTQYF. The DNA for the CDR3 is TGCAGCGCCCCTTGGGGGGGCACAGATACGCAGTATTTT.

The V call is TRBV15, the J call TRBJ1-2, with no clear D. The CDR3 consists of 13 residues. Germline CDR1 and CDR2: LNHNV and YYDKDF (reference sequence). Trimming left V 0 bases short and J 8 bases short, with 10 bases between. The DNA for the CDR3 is TGTGCCACCAGCAGAGATAGTCCTTACGGCTACACCTTC. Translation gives CATSRDSPYGYTF.

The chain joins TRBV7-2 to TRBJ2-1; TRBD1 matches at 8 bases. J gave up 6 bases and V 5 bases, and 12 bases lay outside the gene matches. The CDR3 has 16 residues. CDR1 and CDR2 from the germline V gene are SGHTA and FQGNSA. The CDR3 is CASSLTRTGSFNEQFF. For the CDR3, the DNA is TGTGCCAGCAGCCTAACTCGGACAGGGAGTTTCAATGAGCAGTTCTTC.

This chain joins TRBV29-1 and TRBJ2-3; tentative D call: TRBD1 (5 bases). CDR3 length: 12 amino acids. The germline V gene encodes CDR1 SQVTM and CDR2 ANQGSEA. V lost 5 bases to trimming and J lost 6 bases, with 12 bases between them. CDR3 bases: TGCAGCGTTACCTTGGGGCGCGATACGCAGTATTTT. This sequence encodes CSVTLGRDTQYF.

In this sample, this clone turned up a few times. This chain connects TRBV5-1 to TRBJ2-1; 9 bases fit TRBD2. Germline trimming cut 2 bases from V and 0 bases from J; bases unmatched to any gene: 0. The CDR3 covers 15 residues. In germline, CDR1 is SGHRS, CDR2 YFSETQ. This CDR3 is CASSLLAGSYNEQFF. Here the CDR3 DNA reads TGCGCCAGCAGCTTACTAGCGGGCTCCTACAATGAGCAGTTCTTC.

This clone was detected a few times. The CDR3 DNA is TGTGCCAGCAGCTTCAATCGAGGGCAGCCCCAGCATTTT. It codes for CASSFNRGQPQHF. The J gene is TRBJ1-5, the V gene TRBV7-2; unclear D gene. Germline CDR1 is SGHTA and CDR2 is FQGNSA. This CDR3 contains 13 residues. Deletions cut 3 bases from V and 7 bases from J, with 10 bases between.

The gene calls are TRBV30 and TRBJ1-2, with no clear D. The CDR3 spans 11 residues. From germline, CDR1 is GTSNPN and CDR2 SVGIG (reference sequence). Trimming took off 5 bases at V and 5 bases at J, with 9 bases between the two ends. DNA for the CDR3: TGTGCCTGGGTCTCAGGATATGGCTACACCTTC. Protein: CAWVSGYGYTF.

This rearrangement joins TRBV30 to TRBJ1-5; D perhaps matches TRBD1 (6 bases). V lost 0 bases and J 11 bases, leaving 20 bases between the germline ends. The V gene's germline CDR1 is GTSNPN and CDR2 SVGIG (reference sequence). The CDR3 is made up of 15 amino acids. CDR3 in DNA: TGTGCCTGGAGTGTCGGGTGGCAGGGGTCCTCCTCCCAGCATTTT. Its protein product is CAWSVGWQGSSSQHF. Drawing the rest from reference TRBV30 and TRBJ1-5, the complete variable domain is SQTIHQWPATLVQPVGSPLSLECTVEGTSNPNLYWYRQAAGRGLQLLFYSVGIGQISSEVPQNLSASRPQDRQFILSSKKLLLSDSGFYLCAWSVGWQGSSSQHFGDGTRLSIL.

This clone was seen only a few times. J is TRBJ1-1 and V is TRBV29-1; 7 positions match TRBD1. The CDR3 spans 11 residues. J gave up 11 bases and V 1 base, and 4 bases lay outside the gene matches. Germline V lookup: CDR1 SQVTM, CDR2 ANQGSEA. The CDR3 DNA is TGCAGCGTTGAAGGGACAGGAGAGGCTTTCTTT. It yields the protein CSVEGTGEAFF.

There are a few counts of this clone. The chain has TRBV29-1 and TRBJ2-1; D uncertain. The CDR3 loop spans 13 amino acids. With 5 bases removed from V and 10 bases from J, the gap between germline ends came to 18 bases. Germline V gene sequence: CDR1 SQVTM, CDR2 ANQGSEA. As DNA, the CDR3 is TGCAGCGTTAGACAATTCCAAGAAGGGGAGCAGTTCTTC. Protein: CSVRQFQEGEQFF.

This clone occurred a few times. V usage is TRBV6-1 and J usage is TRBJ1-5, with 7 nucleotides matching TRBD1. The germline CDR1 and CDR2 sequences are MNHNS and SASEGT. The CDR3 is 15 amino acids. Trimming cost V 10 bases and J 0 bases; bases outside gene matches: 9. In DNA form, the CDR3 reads TGTGCCACCGCCGACAGGGCCTATAGCAATCAGCCCCAGCATTTT. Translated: CATADRAYSNQPQHF.